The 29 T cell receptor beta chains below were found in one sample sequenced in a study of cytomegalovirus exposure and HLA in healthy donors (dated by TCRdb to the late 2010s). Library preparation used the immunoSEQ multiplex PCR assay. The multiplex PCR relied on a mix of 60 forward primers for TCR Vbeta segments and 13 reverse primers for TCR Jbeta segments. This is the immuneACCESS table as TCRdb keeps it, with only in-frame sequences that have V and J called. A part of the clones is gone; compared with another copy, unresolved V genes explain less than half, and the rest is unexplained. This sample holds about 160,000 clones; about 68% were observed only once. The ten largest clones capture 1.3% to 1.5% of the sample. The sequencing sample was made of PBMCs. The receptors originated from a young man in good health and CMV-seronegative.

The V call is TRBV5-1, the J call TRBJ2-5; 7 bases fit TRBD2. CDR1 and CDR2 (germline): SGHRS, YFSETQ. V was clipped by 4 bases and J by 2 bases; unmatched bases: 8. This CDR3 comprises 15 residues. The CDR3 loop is CASSRGDSLQETQYF. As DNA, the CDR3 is TGCGCCAGCAGCCGGGGGGACTCTTTACAAGAGACCCAGTACTTC.

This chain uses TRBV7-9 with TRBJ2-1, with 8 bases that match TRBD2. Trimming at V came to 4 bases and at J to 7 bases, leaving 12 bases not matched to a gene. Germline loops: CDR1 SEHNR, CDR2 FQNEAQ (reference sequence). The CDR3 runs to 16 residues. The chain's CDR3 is CASSSPLRRGRNEQFF. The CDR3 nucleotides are TGTGCCAGCAGCTCCCCCCTGCGGCGCGGGAGGAATGAGCAGTTCTTC. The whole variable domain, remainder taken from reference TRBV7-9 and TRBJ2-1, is DTGVSQNPRHKITKRGQNVTFRCDPISEHNRLYWYRQTLGQGPEFLTYFQNEAQLEKSRLLSDRFSAERPKGSFSTLEIQRTEQGDSAMYLCASSSPLRRGRNEQFFGPGTRLTVL.

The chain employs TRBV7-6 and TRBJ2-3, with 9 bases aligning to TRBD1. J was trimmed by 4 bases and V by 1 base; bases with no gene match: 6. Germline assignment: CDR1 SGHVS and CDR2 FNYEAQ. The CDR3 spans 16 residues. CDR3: CASSLVLGDRADTQYF. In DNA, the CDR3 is TGTGCCAGCAGCTTAGTGTTAGGGGACAGGGCAGATACGCAGTATTTT. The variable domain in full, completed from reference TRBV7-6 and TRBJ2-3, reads GAGVSQSPRYKVTKRGQDVALRCDPISGHVSLYWYRQALGQGPEFLTYFNYEAQQDKSGLPNDRFSAERPEGSISTLTIQRTEQRDSAMYRCASSLVLGDRADTQYFGPGTRLTVL.

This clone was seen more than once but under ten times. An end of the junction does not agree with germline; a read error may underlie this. CDR3 DNA sequence: TGCCGTCGCCGGCAGGACACGAACACCGGGGAGCTGTTTTTT. Amino acid sequence: CRRRQDTNTGELFF. The gene calls are TRBV25-1 and TRBJ2-2, with D perhaps TRBD1 (5 bases). Germline V gene sequence: CDR1 MGHDK, CDR2 SYGVNS. The CDR3 is 14 amino acids.

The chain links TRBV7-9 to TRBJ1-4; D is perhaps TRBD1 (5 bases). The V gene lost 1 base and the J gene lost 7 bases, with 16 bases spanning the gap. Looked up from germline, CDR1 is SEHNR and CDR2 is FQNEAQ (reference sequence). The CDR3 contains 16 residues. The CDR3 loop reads CASSLGSGTYTEKLFF. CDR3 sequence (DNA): TGTGCCAGCAGCTTAGGGTCTGGGACTTACACTGAAAAACTGTTTTTT.

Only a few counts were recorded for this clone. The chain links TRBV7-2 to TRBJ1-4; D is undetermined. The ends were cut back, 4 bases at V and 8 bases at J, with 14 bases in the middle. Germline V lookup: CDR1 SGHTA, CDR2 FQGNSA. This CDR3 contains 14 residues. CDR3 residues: CASSSQGGLEKLFF. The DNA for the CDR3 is TGTGCCAGCAGCTCGCAAGGCGGTCTAGAAAAACTGTTTTTT.

CDR3 sequence: CAIGTGTGDGYTF. CDR3 in DNA: TGTGCCATAGGGACAGGCACAGGAGATGGCTACACCTTC. The chain recombines TRBV10-3 with TRBJ1-2; TRBD1 aligns across 8 bases. The CDR3 is 13 amino acids. Unmatched junction bases numbered 9, after V lost 9 bases and J lost 6 bases. Germline assignment: CDR1 ENHRY and CDR2 SYGVKD.

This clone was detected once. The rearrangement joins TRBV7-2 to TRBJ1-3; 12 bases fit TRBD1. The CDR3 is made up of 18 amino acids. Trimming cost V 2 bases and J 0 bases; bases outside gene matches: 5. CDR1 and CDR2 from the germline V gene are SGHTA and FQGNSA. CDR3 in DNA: TGTGCCAGCAGCTTATTGGGACAGGGGGCCTACTCTGGAAACACCATATATTTT. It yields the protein CASSLLGQGAYSGNTIYF. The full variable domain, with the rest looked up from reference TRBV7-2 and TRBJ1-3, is GAGVSQSPSNKVTEKGKDVELRCDPISGHTALYWYRQSLGQGLEFLIYFQGNSAPDKSGLPSDRFSAERTGGSVSTLTIQRTQQEDSAVYLCASSLLGQGAYSGNTIYFGEGSWLTVV.

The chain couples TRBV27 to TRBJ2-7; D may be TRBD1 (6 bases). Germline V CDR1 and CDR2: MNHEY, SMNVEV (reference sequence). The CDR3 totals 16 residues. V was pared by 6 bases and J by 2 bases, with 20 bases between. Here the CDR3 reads CASSSLRGTFPYEQYF. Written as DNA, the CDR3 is TGTGCCAGCAGCTCTCTTAGGGGGACGTTCCCCTACGAGCAGTACTTC.

The DNA for the CDR3 is TGTGCCAGACAGGGGGATTCCTCTGGAAACACCATATATTTT. Encoded protein: CARQGDSSGNTIYF. The rearrangement joins TRBV27 to TRBJ1-3; 8 bases align to TRBD1. CDR3 size: 14 residues. V lost 9 bases, J lost 0 bases, and 4 bases stayed unmatched. The germline gives CDR1 MNHEY, CDR2 SMNVEV (reference sequence).

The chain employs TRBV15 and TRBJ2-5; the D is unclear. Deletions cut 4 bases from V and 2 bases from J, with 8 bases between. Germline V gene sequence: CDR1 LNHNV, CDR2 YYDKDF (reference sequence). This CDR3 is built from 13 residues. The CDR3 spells CATSTGRQETQYF. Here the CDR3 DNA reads TGTGCCACCAGCACAGGCAGACAAGAGACCCAGTACTTC.

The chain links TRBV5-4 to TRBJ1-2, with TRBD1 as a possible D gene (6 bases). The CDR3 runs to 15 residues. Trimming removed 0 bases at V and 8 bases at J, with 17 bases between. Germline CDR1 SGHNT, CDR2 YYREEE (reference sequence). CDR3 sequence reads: CASSLDRAVPYGYTF. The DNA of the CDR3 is TGTGCCAGCAGCTTGGACAGGGCCGTCCCCTACGGCTACACCTTC.

CDR3 nucleotides: TGTGCCAGCAGTGACTCCGGGACTAGCACAGATACGCAGTATTTT. It is translated as CASSDSGTSTDTQYF. V is TRBV6-4 and J is TRBJ2-3, with D perhaps TRBD2 (6 bases). This CDR3 contains 15 residues. The V end lost 0 bases, the J end lost 0 bases, and 7 bases lay between the germline ends. Per the germline V gene, CDR1 is MRHNA and CDR2 is SNTAGT.

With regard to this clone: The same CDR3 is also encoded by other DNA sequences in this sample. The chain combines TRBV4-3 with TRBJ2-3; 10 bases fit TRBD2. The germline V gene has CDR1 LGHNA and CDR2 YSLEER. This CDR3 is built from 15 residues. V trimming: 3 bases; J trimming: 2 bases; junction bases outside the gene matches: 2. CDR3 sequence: CASSQGLASTDTQYF. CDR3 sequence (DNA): TGCGCCAGCAGCCAGGGACTAGCGTCCACAGATACGCAGTATTTT.

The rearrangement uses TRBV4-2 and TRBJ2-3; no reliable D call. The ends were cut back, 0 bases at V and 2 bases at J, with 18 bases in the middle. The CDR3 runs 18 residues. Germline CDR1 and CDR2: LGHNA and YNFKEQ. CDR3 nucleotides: TGTGCCAGCAGCCAAGATGTTGTCTTTGGCGGTAACACAGATACGCAGTATTTT. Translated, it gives CASSQDVVFGGNTDTQYF.

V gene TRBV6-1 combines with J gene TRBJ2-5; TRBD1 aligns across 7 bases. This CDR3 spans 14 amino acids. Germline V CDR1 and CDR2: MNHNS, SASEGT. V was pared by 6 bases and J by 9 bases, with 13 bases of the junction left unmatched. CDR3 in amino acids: CASRRDSQERSQYF. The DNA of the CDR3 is TGTGCCAGCAGGAGGGACAGCCAAGAGAGGTCCCAGTACTTC.

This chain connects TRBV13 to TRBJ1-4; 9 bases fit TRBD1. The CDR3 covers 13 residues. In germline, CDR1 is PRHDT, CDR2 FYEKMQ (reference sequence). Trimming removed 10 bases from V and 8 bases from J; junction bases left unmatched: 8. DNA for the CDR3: TGTGCCATCTCGGGACAGGGTCGCGAAAAACTGTTTTTT. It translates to CAISGQGREKLFF.

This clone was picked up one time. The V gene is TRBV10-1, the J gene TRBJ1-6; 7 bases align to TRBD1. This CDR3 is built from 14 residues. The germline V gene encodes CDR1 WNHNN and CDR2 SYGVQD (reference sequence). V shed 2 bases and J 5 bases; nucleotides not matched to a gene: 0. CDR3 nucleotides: TGCGCCAGCAGTGAGGGACAGGATAATTCACCCCTCCACTTT. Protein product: CASSEGQDNSPLHF.

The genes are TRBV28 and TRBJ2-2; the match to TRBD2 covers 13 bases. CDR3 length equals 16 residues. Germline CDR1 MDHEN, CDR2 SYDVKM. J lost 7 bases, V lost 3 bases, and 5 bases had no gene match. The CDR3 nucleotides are TGTGCCAGCAGTTTCGGACTAGCGGGAGTAAACGGGGAGCTGTTTTTT. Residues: CASSFGLAGVNGELFF.

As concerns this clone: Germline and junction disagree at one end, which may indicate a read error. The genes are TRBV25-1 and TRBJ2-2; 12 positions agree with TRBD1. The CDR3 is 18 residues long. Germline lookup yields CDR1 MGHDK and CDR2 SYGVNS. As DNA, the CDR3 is TGTGCCAGCAGTGACCCACCGGGACAGGGGGCGAAAACCGGGGAGCTGTTTTTT. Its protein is CASSDPPGQGAKTGELFF.

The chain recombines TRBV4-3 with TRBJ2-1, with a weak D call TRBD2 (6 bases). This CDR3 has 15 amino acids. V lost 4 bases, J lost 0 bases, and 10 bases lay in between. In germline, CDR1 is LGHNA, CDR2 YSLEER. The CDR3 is CASSRSGSSYNEQFF. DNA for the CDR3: TGCGCCAGCAGCCGTAGCGGTAGCTCCTACAATGAGCAGTTCTTC.

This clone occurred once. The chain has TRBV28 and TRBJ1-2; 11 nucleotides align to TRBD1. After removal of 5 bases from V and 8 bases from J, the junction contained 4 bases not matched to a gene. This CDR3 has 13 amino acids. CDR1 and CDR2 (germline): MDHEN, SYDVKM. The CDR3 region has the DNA TGTGCCAGCAGTCTGGACAGGGGGCGCGGCTACACCTTC. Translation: CASSLDRGRGYTF.

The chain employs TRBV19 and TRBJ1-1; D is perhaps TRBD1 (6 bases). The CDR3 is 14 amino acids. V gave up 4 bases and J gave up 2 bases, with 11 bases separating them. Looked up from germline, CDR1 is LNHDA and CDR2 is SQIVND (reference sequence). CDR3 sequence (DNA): TGTGCCAGTAGTAAAGGCAGGGGCAACACTGAAGCTTTCTTT. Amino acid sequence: CASSKGRGNTEAFF.

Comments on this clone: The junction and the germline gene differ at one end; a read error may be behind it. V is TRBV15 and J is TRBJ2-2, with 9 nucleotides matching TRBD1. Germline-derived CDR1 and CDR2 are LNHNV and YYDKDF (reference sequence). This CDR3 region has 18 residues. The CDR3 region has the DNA TGTGCCACCAGCAGACCCCCCGGGGACAGGGATAACATCGGGGAGCTGTTTTTT. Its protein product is CATSRPPGDRDNIGELFF. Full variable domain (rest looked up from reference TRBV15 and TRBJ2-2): DAMVIQNPRYQVTQFGKPVTLSCSQTLNHNVMYWYQQKSSQAPKLLFHYYDKDFNNEADTPDNFQSRRPNTSFCFLDIRSPGLGDTAMYLCATSRPPGDRDNIGELFFGEGSRLTVL.

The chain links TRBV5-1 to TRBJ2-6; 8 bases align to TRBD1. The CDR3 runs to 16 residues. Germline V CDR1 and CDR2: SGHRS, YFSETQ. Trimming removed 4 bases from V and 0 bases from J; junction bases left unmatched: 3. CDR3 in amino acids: CASSGGQGSGANVLTF. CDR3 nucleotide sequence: TGCGCCAGCAGCGGAGGACAGGGCTCTGGGGCCAACGTCCTGACTTTC. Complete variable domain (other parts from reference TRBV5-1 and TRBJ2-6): KAGVTQTPRYLIKTRGQQVTLSCSPISGHRSVSWYQQTPGQGLQFLFEYFSETQRNKGNFPGRFSGRQFSNSRSEMNVSTLELGDSALYLCASSGGQGSGANVLTFGAGSRLTVL.

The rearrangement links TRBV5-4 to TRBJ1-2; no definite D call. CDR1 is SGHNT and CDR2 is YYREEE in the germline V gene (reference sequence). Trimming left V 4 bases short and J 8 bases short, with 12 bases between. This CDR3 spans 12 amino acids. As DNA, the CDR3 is TGTGCCAGCAGCGCAAGTCCCGAGGGCTACACCTTC. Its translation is CASSASPEGYTF.

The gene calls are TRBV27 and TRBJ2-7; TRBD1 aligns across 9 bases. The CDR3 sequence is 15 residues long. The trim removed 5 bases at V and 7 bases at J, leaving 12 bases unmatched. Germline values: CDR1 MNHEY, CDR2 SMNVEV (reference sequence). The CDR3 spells CASSLIRTGVREQYF. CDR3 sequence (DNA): TGTGCCAGCAGTCTCATACGGACAGGGGTGCGAGAGCAGTACTTC.

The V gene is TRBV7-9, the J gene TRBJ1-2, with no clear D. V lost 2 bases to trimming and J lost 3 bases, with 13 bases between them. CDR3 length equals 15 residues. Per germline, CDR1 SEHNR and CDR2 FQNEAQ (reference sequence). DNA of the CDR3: TGTGCCAGCAGCTTACTGTCTGCGGGAGACTATGGCTACACCTTC. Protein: CASSLLSAGDYGYTF.

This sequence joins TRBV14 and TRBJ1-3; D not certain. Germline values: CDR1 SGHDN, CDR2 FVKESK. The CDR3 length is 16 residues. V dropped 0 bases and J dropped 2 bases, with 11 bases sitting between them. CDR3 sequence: CASSQDLGPAGNTIYF. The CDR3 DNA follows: TGTGCCAGCAGCCAAGATCTTGGGCCGGCTGGAAACACCATATATTTT.